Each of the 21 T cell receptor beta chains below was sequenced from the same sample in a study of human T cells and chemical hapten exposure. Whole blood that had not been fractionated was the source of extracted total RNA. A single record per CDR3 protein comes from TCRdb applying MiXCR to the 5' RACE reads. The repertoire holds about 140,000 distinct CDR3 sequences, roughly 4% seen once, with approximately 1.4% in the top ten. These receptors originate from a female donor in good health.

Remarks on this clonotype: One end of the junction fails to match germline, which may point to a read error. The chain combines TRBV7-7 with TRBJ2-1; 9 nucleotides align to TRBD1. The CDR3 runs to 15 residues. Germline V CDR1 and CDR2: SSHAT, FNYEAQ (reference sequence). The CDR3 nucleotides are TGTGCTAGCAGCTCACAGGGATGGGGACAGGGTGAGCAGTTCTTC. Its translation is CASSSQGWGQGEQFF.

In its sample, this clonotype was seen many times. CDR3 nucleotide sequence: TGTGCCAGCAGCCAAGATCTTGGGGCGGGTGGCTACACCTTC. This gives the protein CASSQDLGAGGYTF. This chain connects TRBV3-1 to TRBJ1-2, with D maybe TRBD1 (5 bases). The ends were cut back, 0 bases at V and 7 bases at J, with 12 bases in the middle. The CDR3 is made up of 14 amino acids. Looked up from germline, CDR1 is LGHDT and CDR2 is YNNKEL (reference sequence).

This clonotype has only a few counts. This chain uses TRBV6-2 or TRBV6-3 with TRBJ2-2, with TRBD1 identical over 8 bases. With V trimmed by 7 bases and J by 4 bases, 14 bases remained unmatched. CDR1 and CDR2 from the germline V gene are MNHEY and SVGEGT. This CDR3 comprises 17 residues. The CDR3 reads CASNPDHDRGCTGELFF. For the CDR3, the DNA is TGTGCCAGCAATCCCGACCACGACAGGGGATGCACCGGGGAGCTGTTTTTT.

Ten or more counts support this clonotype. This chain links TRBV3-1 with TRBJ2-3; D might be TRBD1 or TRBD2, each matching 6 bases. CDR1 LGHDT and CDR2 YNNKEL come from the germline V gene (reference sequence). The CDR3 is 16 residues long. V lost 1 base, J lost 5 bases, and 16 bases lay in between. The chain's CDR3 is CASSQGVVGGRDTQYF. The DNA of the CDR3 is TGTGCCAGCAGCCAAGGTGTCGTGGGGGGCCGAGATACGCAGTATTTT.

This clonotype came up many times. This CDR3 reads CASSLSYGWGDPSGNTIYF. For the CDR3, the DNA is TGTGCCAGCAGCTTGTCTTACGGCTGGGGGGACCCCTCTGGAAACACCATATATTTT. The rearrangement joins TRBV11-2 to TRBJ1-3, with a weak D call TRBD1 (5 bases). Germline values: CDR1 SGHAT, CDR2 FQNNGV. The CDR3 loop spans 19 amino acids. The V and J ends lost 3 bases and 0 bases respectively, with 21 bases between them.

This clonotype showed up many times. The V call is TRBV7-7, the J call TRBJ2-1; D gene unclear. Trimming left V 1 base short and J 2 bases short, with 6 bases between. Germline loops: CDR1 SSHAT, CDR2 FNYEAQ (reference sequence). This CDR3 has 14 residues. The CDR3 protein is CASSLGGTYNEQFF. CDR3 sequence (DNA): TGTGCCAGCAGCTTAGGCGGAACCTACAATGAGCAGTTCTTC.

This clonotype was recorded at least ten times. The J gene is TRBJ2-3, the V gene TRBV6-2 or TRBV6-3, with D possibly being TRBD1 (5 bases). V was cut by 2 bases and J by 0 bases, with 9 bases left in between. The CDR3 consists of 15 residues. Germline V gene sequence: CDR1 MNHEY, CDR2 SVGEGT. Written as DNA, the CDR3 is TGTGCCAGCAGTTACGGACAACAGAGCACAGATACGCAGTATTTT. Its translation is CASSYGQQSTDTQYF.

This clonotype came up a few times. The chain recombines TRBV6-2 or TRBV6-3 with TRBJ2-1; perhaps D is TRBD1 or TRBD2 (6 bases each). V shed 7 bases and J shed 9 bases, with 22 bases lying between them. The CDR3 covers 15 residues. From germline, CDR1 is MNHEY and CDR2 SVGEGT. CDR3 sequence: CASTKIRGAQSEQFF. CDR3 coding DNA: TGTGCCAGCACAAAGATAAGGGGGGCTCAGAGTGAGCAGTTCTTC.

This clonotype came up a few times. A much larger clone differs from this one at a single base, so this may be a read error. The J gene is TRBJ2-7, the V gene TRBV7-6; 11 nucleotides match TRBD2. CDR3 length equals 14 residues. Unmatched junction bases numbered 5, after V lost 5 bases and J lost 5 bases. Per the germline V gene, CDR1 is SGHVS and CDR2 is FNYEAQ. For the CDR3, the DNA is TGTGCCAGCAGCCCGGGACTAGCGGACGACGAGCAGTACTTC. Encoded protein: CASSPGLADDEQYF.

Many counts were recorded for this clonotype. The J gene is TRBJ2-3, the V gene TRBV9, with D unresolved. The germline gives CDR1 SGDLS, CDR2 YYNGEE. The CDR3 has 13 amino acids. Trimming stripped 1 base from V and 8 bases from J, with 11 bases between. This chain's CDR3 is CASSVQTPGTQYF. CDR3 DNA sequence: TGTGCCAGCAGCGTACAGACCCCGGGTACGCAGTATTTT.

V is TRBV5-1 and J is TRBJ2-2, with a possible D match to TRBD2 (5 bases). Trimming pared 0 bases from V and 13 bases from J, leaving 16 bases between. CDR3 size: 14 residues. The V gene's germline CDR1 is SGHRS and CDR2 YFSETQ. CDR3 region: CASSLAGCPERLFF. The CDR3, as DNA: TGCGCCAGCAGCTTGGCGGGATGCCCGGAACGGCTGTTTTTT. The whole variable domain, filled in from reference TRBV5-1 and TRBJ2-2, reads KAGVTQTPRYLIKTRGQQVTLSCSPISGHRSVSWYQQTPGQGLQFLFEYFSETQRNKGNFPGRFSGRQFSNSRSEMNVSTLELGDSALYLCASSLAGCPERLFFGEGSRLTVL.

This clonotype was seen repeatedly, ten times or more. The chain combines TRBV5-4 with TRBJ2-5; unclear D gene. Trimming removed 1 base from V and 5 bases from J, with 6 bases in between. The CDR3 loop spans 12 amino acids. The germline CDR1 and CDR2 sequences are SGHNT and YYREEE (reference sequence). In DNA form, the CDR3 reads TGTGCCAGCAGCTTGCCACGTGAGACCCAGTACTTC. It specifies CASSLPRETQYF.

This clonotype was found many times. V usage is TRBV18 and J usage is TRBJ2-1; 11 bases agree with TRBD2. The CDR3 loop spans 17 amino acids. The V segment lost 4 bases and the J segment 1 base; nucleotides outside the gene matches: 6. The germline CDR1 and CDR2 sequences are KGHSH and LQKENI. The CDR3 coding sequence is TGTGCCAGCTCACAATCGGGACTAGCGGTATCCTACAATGAGCAGTTCTTC. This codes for CASSQSGLAVSYNEQFF.

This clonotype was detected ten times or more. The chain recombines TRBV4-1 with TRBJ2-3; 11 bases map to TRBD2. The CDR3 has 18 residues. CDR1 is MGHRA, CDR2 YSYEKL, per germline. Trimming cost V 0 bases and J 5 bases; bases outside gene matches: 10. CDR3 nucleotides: TGCGCCAGCAGCCAAGAAACGCTAGCGGGGGGCGGCGGAGATACGCAGTATTTT. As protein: CASSQETLAGGGGDTQYF.

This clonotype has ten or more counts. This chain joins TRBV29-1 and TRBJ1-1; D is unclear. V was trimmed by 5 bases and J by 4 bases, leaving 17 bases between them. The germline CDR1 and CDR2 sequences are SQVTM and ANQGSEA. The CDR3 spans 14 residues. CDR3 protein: CSVRSGLLITEAFF. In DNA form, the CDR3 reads TGCAGCGTTCGGTCAGGCCTCCTGATCACTGAAGCTTTCTTT.

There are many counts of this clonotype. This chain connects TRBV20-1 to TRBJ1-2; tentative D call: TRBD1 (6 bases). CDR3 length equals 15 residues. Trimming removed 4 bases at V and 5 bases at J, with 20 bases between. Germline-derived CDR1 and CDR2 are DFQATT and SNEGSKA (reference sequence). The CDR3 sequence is CSATGVGGSQYGYTF. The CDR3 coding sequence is TGCAGTGCTACAGGGGTCGGCGGATCACAGTATGGCTACACCTTC.

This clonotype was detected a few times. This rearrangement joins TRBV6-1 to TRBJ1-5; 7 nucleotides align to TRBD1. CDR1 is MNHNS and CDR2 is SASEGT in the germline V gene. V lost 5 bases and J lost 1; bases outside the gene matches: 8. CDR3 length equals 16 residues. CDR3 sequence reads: CASSQGGQLSNQPQHF. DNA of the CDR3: TGTGCCAGCAGTCAGGGGGGACAGTTAAGCAATCAGCCCCAGCATTTT.

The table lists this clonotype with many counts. DNA for the CDR3: TGCAGCGGCACGACAGGGCCCTATGGCTACACCTTC. Translating it yields CSGTTGPYGYTF. The chain combines TRBV29-1 with TRBJ1-2, with 7 bases matching TRBD1. This CDR3 has 12 amino acids. Per germline, CDR1 SQVTM and CDR2 ANQGSEA. The V gene end was trimmed by 7 bases and the J gene end by 4 bases; junction bases not matched to a gene: 6.

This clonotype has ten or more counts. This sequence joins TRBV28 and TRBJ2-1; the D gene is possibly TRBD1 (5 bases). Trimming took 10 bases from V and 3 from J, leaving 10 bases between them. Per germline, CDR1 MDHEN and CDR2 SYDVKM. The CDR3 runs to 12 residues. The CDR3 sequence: CATVDSYNEQFF. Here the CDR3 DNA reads TGTGCCACCGTAGACAGCTACAATGAGCAGTTCTTC. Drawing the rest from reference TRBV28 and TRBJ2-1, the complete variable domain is DVKVTQSSRYLVKRTGEKVFLECVQDMDHENMFWYRQDPGLGLRLIYFSYDVKMKEKGDIPEGYSVSREKKERFSLILESASTNQTSMYLCATVDSYNEQFFGPGTRLTVL.

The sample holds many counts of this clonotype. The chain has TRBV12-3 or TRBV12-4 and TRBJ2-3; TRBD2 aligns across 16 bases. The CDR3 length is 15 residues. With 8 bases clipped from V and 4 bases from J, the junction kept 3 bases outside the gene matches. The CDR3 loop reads CASRGLAGGPDTQYF. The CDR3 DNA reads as TGTGCCAGCCGGGGACTAGCGGGGGGGCCAGATACGCAGTATTTT.

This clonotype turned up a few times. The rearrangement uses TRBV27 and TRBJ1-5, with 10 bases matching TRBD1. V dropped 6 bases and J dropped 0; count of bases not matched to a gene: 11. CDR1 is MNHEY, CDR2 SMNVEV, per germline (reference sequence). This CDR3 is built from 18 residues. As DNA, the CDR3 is TGTGCCAGCAGACGGGACAGGGGCGGGGGGCCTAGCAATCAGCCCCAGCATTTT. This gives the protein CASRRDRGGGPSNQPQHF.